Below, 25 T cell receptor beta chains from the same sample are listed, as sequenced in a study of T-cell memory formation after mild COVID-19. TCRdb re-derived calls from the 5' RACE reads in MiXCR, one entry per CDR3 protein. Among fewer than 250,000 distinct CDR3 sequences listed, 27% were seen once. The material sequenced was PBMCs or a T cell subset sorted from them (not recorded which). The receptor source for this set is an adult woman who had mild COVID-19 (a few samples of this study predate the infection). Cell type and time point are not known.

The rearrangement links TRBV20-1 to TRBJ1-1, with D possibly matching TRBD1 (5 bases). V lost 3 bases and J 4 bases, leaving 18 bases between the germline ends. Germline V gene lookup returns CDR1 DFQATT and CDR2 SNEGSKA (reference sequence). The CDR3 contains 15 residues. The CDR3, as DNA: TGCAGTGCTAGCCCGGGCATCGGACACCTCACTGAAGCTTTCTTT. It encodes CSASPGIGHLTEAFF.

The gene calls are TRBV19 and TRBJ2-2; D uncertain. This CDR3 has 14 amino acids. CDR1 is LNHDA, CDR2 SQIVND, per germline (reference sequence). Trimming cost V 6 bases and J 0 bases, with 8 bases left between them. The CDR3 region is CASRRASNTGELFF. In DNA form, the CDR3 reads TGTGCCAGTAGGCGTGCCTCGAACACCGGGGAGCTGTTTTTT.

The chain couples TRBV10-3 to TRBJ2-1; a possible D gene is TRBD2 (6 bases). Trimming shortened V by 10 bases and J by 9 bases, and 19 bases separated the two germline ends. CDR3 size: 13 residues. CDR1 is ENHRY and CDR2 is SYGVKD in the germline V gene. This CDR3 reads CATAGTLGGEQFF. The DNA for the CDR3 is TGTGCCACCGCCGGGACCCTCGGGGGTGAGCAGTTCTTC.

The chain recombines TRBV7-2 with TRBJ2-7; tentatively, D is TRBD1 (6 bases). The V end was cut by 5 bases, the J end by 3 bases, with 11 bases between. This CDR3 is built from 13 residues. From germline, CDR1 is SGHTA and CDR2 FQGNSA. The CDR3 sequence: CASSPDSLYEQYF. The DNA for the CDR3 is TGTGCCAGCAGCCCGGACAGCCTCTACGAGCAGTACTTC.

The sample holds a few counts of this clonotype. The chain is built from TRBV7-3 and TRBJ2-2; D gene unclear. This CDR3 comprises 14 residues. From germline, CDR1 is SGHTA and CDR2 FQGTGA. V lost 0 bases and J lost 0, with 2 bases in between. CDR3 amino acids: CASSLTPNTGELFF. Written as DNA, the CDR3 is TGTGCCAGCAGCTTAACCCCGAACACCGGGGAGCTGTTTTTT. Supplemented by reference TRBV7-3 and TRBJ2-2, the full variable domain reads GAGVSQTPSNKVTEKGKYVELRCDPISGHTALYWYRQSLGQGPEFLIYFQGTGAADDSGLPNDRFFAVRPEGSVSTLKIQRTERGDSAVYLCASSLTPNTGELFFGEGSRLTVL.

V and J are TRBV7-3 and TRBJ2-1; 10 bases agree with TRBD1. Germline V gene lookup returns CDR1 SGHTA and CDR2 FQGTGA. V dropped 4 bases and J dropped 3; count of bases not matched to a gene: 6. The CDR3 has 16 amino acids. The CDR3 bases are TGTGCCAGCAGCTGGGGACAGGGGATGGGCTACAATGAGCAGTTCTTC. Translating it yields CASSWGQGMGYNEQFF.

The table lists this clonotype with many counts. This chain links TRBV5-1 with TRBJ2-7; 11 bases match TRBD1. The CDR3 is 14 amino acids. V gave up 2 bases and J gave up 3 bases; unmatched junction bases: 1. CDR1 is SGHRS, CDR2 YFSETQ, per germline. CDR3 nucleotide sequence: TGCGCCAGCAGCTTCGGGACAGGGGGCTACGAGCAGTACTTC. Translating it yields CASSFGTGGYEQYF.

This chain uses TRBV12-3 or TRBV12-4 with TRBJ2-3, with 11 bases aligning to TRBD2. The V gene end was trimmed by 1 base and the J gene end by 0 bases; junction bases not matched to a gene: 6. The CDR3 contains 18 residues. The CDR3 is CASSLGQLAGVSTDTQYF. The CDR3 DNA reads TGTGCCAGCAGTTTAGGTCAACTAGCGGGGGTGAGCACAGATACGCAGTATTTT.

This clonotype was seen at least ten times. The V gene is TRBV12-3 or TRBV12-4, the J gene TRBJ2-7; D may be TRBD2 (8 bases). The ends were cut back, 5 bases at V and 5 bases at J, with 16 bases in the middle. The CDR3 consists of 14 residues. CDR3 residues: CASSPGGQGDEQYF. The CDR3 nucleotides are TGTGCCAGCAGTCCGGGAGGGCAGGGGGACGAGCAGTACTTC.

The V and J genes are TRBV20-1 and TRBJ2-5; TRBD2 agrees at 9 bases. The germline CDR1 and CDR2 sequences are DFQATT and SNEGSKA (reference sequence). The J segment lost 4 bases and the V segment lost 3 bases, leaving 6 bases of the junction unmatched. This CDR3 comprises 14 residues. CDR3 nucleotides: TGCAGTGCTAGGCCCCTAGCGGGATTAGAGACCCAGTACTTC. This gives the protein CSARPLAGLETQYF.

This clonotype turned up a few times. The chain combines TRBV14 with TRBJ2-7; D is possibly TRBD2 (6 bases). The CDR3 consists of 13 residues. Germline CDR1 SGHDN, CDR2 FVKESK. V was pared by 1 base and J by 12 bases, with 16 bases between. As DNA, the CDR3 is TGTGCCAGCAGCCAAGGAGGAGGGAGCGAGGCGTACTTC. It encodes CASSQGGGSEAYF.

This clonotype was found once. For the CDR3, the DNA is TGCGCCAGCAGCTTGGCGTGGGTGAACACTGAAGCTTTCTTT. Its translation: CASSLAWVNTEAFF. The chain combines TRBV5-1 with TRBJ1-1; D is unclear. CDR1 and CDR2 from the germline V gene are SGHRS and YFSETQ. Trimming removed 0 bases from V and 0 bases from J, with 6 bases in between. This CDR3 has 14 residues.

This clonotype has more than one count but fewer than ten. The rearrangement joins TRBV6-7 to TRBJ2-6; 8 nucleotides align to TRBD1. TRBV6-7 is reported as an ORF; its role is uncertain. The CDR3 runs to 17 residues. With V trimmed by 9 bases and J by 0 bases, 10 bases remained unmatched. In DNA, the CDR3 is TGTGCCAGAACTTCGGGACAGGACCGCTCTGGGGCCAACGTCCTGACTTTC. Translated: CARTSGQDRSGANVLTF.

This clonotype has just a few counts. The chain joins TRBV5-6 to TRBJ2-2, with 10 bases fitting TRBD1. CDR3 length: 16 amino acids. Trimming cost V 4 bases and J 4 bases; bases outside gene matches: 7. From germline, CDR1 is SGHDT and CDR2 YYEEEE. The CDR3 coding sequence is TGTGCCAGCAGCCCAGACAGGGGGCGAATCACCGGGGAGCTGTTTTTT. Amino acid sequence: CASSPDRGRITGELFF.

The chain combines TRBV6-5 with TRBJ2-7; D ambiguous. This CDR3 is built from 13 residues. Trimming cost V 6 bases and J 7 bases, with 16 bases left between them. Germline CDR1 is MNHEY and CDR2 is SVGAGI. This CDR3 is CASRKTGSPEQYF. In DNA form, the CDR3 reads TGTGCCAGCAGGAAAACCGGATCCCCTGAGCAGTACTTC.

A few counts support this clonotype. This chain uses TRBV12-3 or TRBV12-4 with TRBJ2-1; D assignment may be TRBD1 or TRBD2 (6 bases each). The CDR3 has 14 amino acids. The ends were cut back, 6 bases at V and 7 bases at J, with 16 bases in the middle. The CDR3 sequence is CASSSGGGGNEQFF. The DNA of the CDR3 is TGTGCCAGCAGCTCAGGAGGAGGGGGGAATGAGCAGTTCTTC.

This clonotype has just a few counts. Here the CDR3 DNA reads TGTGCCACCAGTGACCCAGGGAGGAACACCGGGGAGCTGTTTTTT. Its translation: CATSDPGRNTGELFF. V and J are TRBV24-1 and TRBJ2-2; D is perhaps TRBD1 or TRBD2 (5 bases each). The CDR3 spans 15 residues. Germline lookup yields CDR1 KGHDR and CDR2 SFDVKD. V was shortened by 4 bases and J by 1 base, with 9 bases between the two germline ends.

The chain links TRBV4-1 to TRBJ2-1; 8 nucleotides line up with TRBD1. V lost 4 bases, J lost 7 bases, and 18 bases stayed unmatched. The CDR3 has 18 residues. Looked up from germline, CDR1 is MGHRA and CDR2 is YSYEKL. CDR3 region: CASSPLTTDWTGLNEQFF. The CDR3 DNA reads as TGCGCCAGCAGCCCGTTAACGACGGATTGGACAGGGCTAAATGAGCAGTTCTTC.

The table lists this clonotype with a few counts. V usage is TRBV20-1 and J usage is TRBJ2-7; TRBD1 is a possible D gene (5 bases). Germline V gene data show CDR1 as DFQATT and CDR2 as SNEGSKA (reference sequence). V lost 5 bases, J lost 11 bases, and 16 bases lay in between. The CDR3 length is 11 residues. CDR3 sequence: CSARGGFREYF. The CDR3 nucleotides read TGCAGTGCTCGCGGTGGGTTCAGGGAGTACTTC.

This clonotype occurred a few times. The chain combines TRBV9 with TRBJ2-3, with 7 positions matching TRBD2. The CDR3 is made up of 16 amino acids. After removal of 4 bases from V and 1 base from J, the junction contained 9 bases not matched to a gene. Germline V gene lookup returns CDR1 SGDLS and CDR2 YYNGEE. Here the CDR3 reads CASSPLGGIGTDTQYF. The CDR3 DNA follows: TGTGCCAGCAGCCCCTTGGGGGGGATCGGCACAGATACGCAGTATTTT.

This chain connects TRBV24-1 to TRBJ2-5, with a weak D call TRBD1 (6 bases). V was cut by 9 bases and J by 2 bases, with 12 bases left in between. Germline CDR1 and CDR2: KGHDR and SFDVKD. The CDR3 sequence is 13 residues long. The CDR3 here is CATESGQQETQYF. As DNA, the CDR3 is TGTGCCACCGAATCAGGACAGCAAGAGACCCAGTACTTC.

This clonotype occurred a few times. The genes are TRBV7-8 and TRBJ2-1, with unresolved D. This CDR3 spans 15 amino acids. Per the germline V gene, CDR1 is SGHVS and CDR2 is FQNEAQ. Trimming removed 5 bases at V and 5 bases at J, with 16 bases between. CDR3 amino acids: CASSPPGRIDNEQFF. In nucleotides, the CDR3 is TGTGCCAGCAGCCCCCCCGGGCGGATTGACAATGAGCAGTTCTTC.

This clonotype appeared many times. This chain uses TRBV29-1 with TRBJ1-3, with 7 positions matching TRBD1. Germline assignment: CDR1 SQVTM and CDR2 ANQGSEA. CDR3 length: 15 amino acids. Unmatched junction bases numbered 4, after V lost 0 bases and J lost 2 bases. The CDR3 DNA is TGCAGCGTTGAAGATCGGGACAGAACTGGAAACACCATATATTTT. This codes for CSVEDRDRTGNTIYF.

The chain combines TRBV5-1 with TRBJ2-5; the D is unclear. Trimming removed 4 bases from V and 5 bases from J, with 9 bases in between. The CDR3 loop spans 12 amino acids. CDR1 and CDR2 from the germline V gene are SGHRS and YFSETQ. The CDR3 bases are TGCGCCAGCAGCGACAAAGGGGAGACCCAGTACTTC. Protein sequence: CASSDKGETQYF.

The table lists this clonotype with a few counts. This chain links TRBV29-1 with TRBJ2-1; unclear D gene. The CDR3 runs to 12 residues. CDR1 is SQVTM and CDR2 is ANQGSEA in the germline V gene. The V end was cut by 4 bases, the J end by 7 bases, with 11 bases between. The CDR3 DNA follows: TGCAGCGTTGCGCCGGCCGGGAATGAGCAGTTCTTC. This gives the protein CSVAPAGNEQFF.